Below are 19 T cell receptor beta chains sequenced from a single sample in a study of shared clonotypes between healthy human individuals. This table comes from immunoSEQ multiplex PCR, and its TCRdb copy is limited to in-frame clones, with some not included. The sample lists roughly 530,000 clones; 90% to 97% were seen once. The specimen was naive CD4+ T cells sorted from blood. Stated subset: CD45RA+ positively selected. Receptors were obtained from a young woman in good health.

This rearrangement joins TRBV23-1 to TRBJ2-2; the D gene could be TRBD1 or TRBD2 (5 bases each). TRBV23-1 belongs to the ORF category, with a function that is uncertain. Trimming stripped 4 bases from V and 0 bases from J, with 15 bases between. The CDR3 contains 17 residues. CDR3 in amino acids: CASSRTGTDANTGELFF. The CDR3 coding sequence is TGCGCCAGCAGTCGAACCGGGACGGATGCGAACACCGGGGAGCTGTTTTTT.

V usage is TRBV6-5 and J usage is TRBJ2-1; 8 nucleotides match TRBD2. The CDR3 is 16 amino acids. Germline V lookup: CDR1 MNHEY, CDR2 SVGAGI. J gave up 4 bases and V 4 bases, and 9 bases lay outside the gene matches. The CDR3: CASSFSGTSLYNEQFF. The CDR3 bases are TGTGCCAGCAGTTTTTCCGGGACTAGTCTGTACAATGAGCAGTTCTTC.

The V gene is TRBV29-1, the J gene TRBJ2-7; no definite D call. Trimming cost V 6 bases and J 0 bases, with 15 bases left between them. This CDR3 spans 14 amino acids. Germline CDR1 SQVTM, CDR2 ANQGSEA. In nucleotides, the CDR3 is TGCAGCGTGGAGTTCGTCGCAACCTCCTACGAGCAGTACTTC. Protein: CSVEFVATSYEQYF.

The chain uses TRBV4-1 and TRBJ2-5, with 8 bases identical to TRBD1. The DNA end favors TRBJ2-7, so the J call may be wrong. This CDR3 spans 15 amino acids. Per the germline V gene, CDR1 is MGHRA and CDR2 is YSYEKL. In DNA form, the CDR3 reads TGCGCCAGCAGCCAAGTAGACAGGGGCGCCTACGAGCAGTACTTC. This gives the protein CASSQVDRGAYEQYF.

This chain connects TRBV11-2 to TRBJ2-5; the D gene could be TRBD1 or TRBD2 (5 bases each). The CDR3 has 13 amino acids. CDR1 and CDR2 (germline): SGHAT, FQNNGV. Trimming removed 5 bases at V and 2 bases at J, with 9 bases between. The CDR3 nucleotides are TGTGCCAGCAGCGGGACCTCGCAAGAGACCCAGTACTTC. Translation gives CASSGTSQETQYF.

The chain carries TRBV7-9 and TRBJ2-7, with D possibly being TRBD2 (5 bases). Germline CDR1 reads SEHNR; CDR2 reads FQNEAQ (reference sequence). The CDR3 spans 17 residues. Trimming removed 2 bases at V and 7 bases at J, with 24 bases between. The CDR3 spells CASSLTHTGSLSGEQYF. CDR3 nucleotides: TGTGCCAGCAGCTTAACGCATACGGGAAGCCTCTCTGGTGAGCAGTACTTC.

This clone was seen just once. The chain joins TRBV11-2 to TRBJ2-2; D is undetermined. CDR1 and CDR2 from the germline V gene are SGHAT and FQNNGV. The CDR3 loop spans 15 amino acids. Trimming pared 7 bases from V and 7 bases from J, leaving 19 bases between. The CDR3 region is CASTPRLYSYGELFF. The CDR3 DNA is TGTGCCAGCACCCCCCGGTTATATTCTTACGGGGAGCTGTTTTTT.

This chain links TRBV6-5 with TRBJ2-4, with a tentative D call TRBD2 (7 bases). The germline V gene has CDR1 MNHEY and CDR2 SVGAGI. Trimming removed 7 bases from V and 9 bases from J, with 22 bases in between. The CDR3 consists of 15 residues. The CDR3 coding sequence is TGTGCCAGCACTCCCAAGGGGGGGGGAGTAGGCATTCAGTACTTC. It translates to CASTPKGGGVGIQYF.

The genes are TRBV28 and TRBJ1-5, with D unclear. V was clipped by 4 bases and J by 3 bases, with 7 bases between them. The CDR3 runs 13 residues. Germline V gene sequence: CDR1 MDHEN, CDR2 SYDVKM. The DNA of the CDR3 is TGTGCCAGCAGTTACACCCACAATCAGCCCCAGCATTTT. This sequence encodes CASSYTHNQPQHF.

V is TRBV29-1 and J is TRBJ2-1; D not certain. The CDR3 has 14 residues. The germline CDR1 and CDR2 sequences are SQVTM and ANQGSEA. Trimming shortened V by 7 bases and J by 1 base, and 14 bases separated the two germline ends. This chain's CDR3 is CSAARQFSYNEQFF. In DNA form, the CDR3 reads TGCAGCGCAGCAAGACAATTTTCCTACAATGAGCAGTTCTTC.

This clone has a handful of counts. V is TRBV27 and J is TRBJ1-5; D is unresolved. Germline V lookup: CDR1 MNHEY, CDR2 SMNVEV (reference sequence). Trimming removed 4 bases at V and 5 bases at J, with 12 bases between. This CDR3 is 14 amino acids long. This CDR3 reads CASSSPTRHQPQHF. In DNA, the CDR3 is TGTGCCAGCAGTTCCCCGACAAGACATCAGCCCCAGCATTTT.

The V and J genes are TRBV19 and TRBJ1-5; no clear D. CDR1 is LNHDA and CDR2 is SQIVND in the germline V gene (reference sequence). This CDR3 spans 13 amino acids. Trimming removed 4 bases at V and 5 bases at J, with 9 bases between. CDR3 region: CASSRTTDQPQHF. The CDR3 bases are TGTGCCAGTAGTAGGACTACCGATCAGCCCCAGCATTTT.

The chain uses TRBV6-1 and TRBJ1-3; no definite D call. V shed 6 bases and J shed 0 bases, with 9 bases lying between them. This CDR3 spans 14 amino acids. Germline V gene data show CDR1 as MNHNS and CDR2 as SASEGT. The CDR3 bases are TGTGCCAGCAGGCAGTCCAACTCTGGAAACACCATATATTTT. This gives the protein CASRQSNSGNTIYF.

J is TRBJ1-4 and V is TRBV5-1, with 7 bases lining up with TRBD1. V was pared by 4 bases and J by 8 bases, with 11 bases of the junction left unmatched. Germline V gene data show CDR1 as SGHRS and CDR2 as YFSETQ. The CDR3 contains 15 residues. In DNA, the CDR3 is TGCGCCAGCAGCCGCCGCGAGGGGGCGCGGGAAAAACTGTTTTTT. This sequence encodes CASSRREGAREKLFF.

This chain links TRBV30 with TRBJ2-7, with D possibly being TRBD1 (5 bases). Germline CDR1 and CDR2: GTSNPN and SVGIG (reference sequence). V lost 3 bases and J 5 bases, leaving 11 bases between the germline ends. This CDR3 comprises 12 residues. DNA of the CDR3: TGTGCCTGGAGGGGTCTGGGGCACGAGCAGTACTTC. Protein: CAWRGLGHEQYF.

The rearrangement links TRBV28 to TRBJ2-7, with 7 bases aligning to TRBD2. CDR3 length: 12 amino acids. V lost 8 bases and J lost 6; bases outside the gene matches: 7. Germline CDR1 MDHEN, CDR2 SYDVKM. CDR3 DNA: TGTGCCAGCTGGGAGGGGCAGGGCGAGCAGTACTTC. As protein: CASWEGQGEQYF.

This chain uses TRBV11-2 with TRBJ2-3; D call uncertain. This CDR3 contains 16 residues. Germline CDR1 SGHAT, CDR2 FQNNGV. With 1 base removed from V and 6 bases from J, the gap between germline ends came to 17 bases. The CDR3 nucleotides are TGTGCCAGCAGCTTAGGTAGCCCGTCGTTGAGGGATACGCAGTATTTT. It specifies CASSLGSPSLRDTQYF. The whole variable domain, remainder taken from reference TRBV11-2 and TRBJ2-3, is EAGVAQSPRYKIIEKRQSVAFWCNPISGHATLYWYQQILGQGPKLLIQFQNNGVVDDSQLPKDRFSAERLKGVDSTLKIQPAKLEDSAVYLCASSLGSPSLRDTQYFGPGTRLTVL.

The chain carries TRBV19 and TRBJ2-2, with TRBD2 identical over 12 bases. This CDR3 is built from 18 residues. With V trimmed by 5 bases and J by 4 bases, 11 bases remained unmatched. CDR1 is LNHDA and CDR2 is SQIVND in the germline V gene (reference sequence). The CDR3 sequence: CASSWGLAGRRFTGELFF. In nucleotides, the CDR3 is TGTGCCAGTAGTTGGGGACTAGCGGGCCGGAGGTTCACCGGGGAGCTGTTTTTT. The full variable domain, its missing parts supplied by reference TRBV19 and TRBJ2-2, is DGGITQSPKYLFRKEGQNVTLSCEQNLNHDAMYWYRQDPGQGLRLIYYSQIVNDFQKGDIAEGYSVSREKKESFPLTVTSAQKNPTAFYLCASSWGLAGRRFTGELFFGEGSRLTVL.

The chain joins TRBV5-1 to TRBJ2-4; no reliable D call. The V and J ends lost 0 bases and 5 bases respectively, with 12 bases between them. The CDR3 sequence is 15 residues long. Germline V gene sequence: CDR1 SGHRS, CDR2 YFSETQ. This CDR3 reads CASSLAAGSQNIQYF. CDR3 DNA: TGCGCCAGCAGCTTGGCAGCAGGCAGCCAAAACATTCAGTACTTC.